These 26 T cell receptor beta chains were all obtained from the same sample, sequenced in a study of regulatory T cells in long-lasting Graves disease. Time point indicated: newly diagnosed GD, antithyroid drugs for less than 3 months. PBMCs were the source of the RNA used for TCR sequencing. Through Arm-PCR of CDR3 regions and iRepertoire HTBI primers, TCR beta libraries were built. TCRdb fed the multiplex PCR reads into MiXCR, producing one record per CDR3 protein. The sample contains over 500,000 distinct CDR3 sequences, about 15% of which appear only once. The sample also formed part of further work on T cells in Graves' hyperthyroidism and ophthalmopathy.

The sequenced sample was peripheral blood mononuclear cells (PBMCs), obtained at new diagnosis, from a patient treated with antithyroid drugs. The receptors were sampled from a woman in her thirties with Graves disease.

This sequence joins TRBV18 and TRBJ1-1, with D unclear. This CDR3 spans 14 amino acids. The germline gives CDR1 KGHSH, CDR2 LQKENI. V shed 3 bases and J shed 9 bases, with 17 bases lying between them. In DNA, the CDR3 is TGTGCCAGCTCACCCGATGTGTTACGTGGGCAAGCTTTCTTT. It yields the protein CASSPDVLRGQAFF.

This clonotype came up a few times. The chain has TRBV9 and TRBJ2-2; the D call may be TRBD1 or TRBD2 (5 bases each). This CDR3 spans 14 amino acids. The germline V and J ends were trimmed by 3 bases and 4 bases, with 10 bases remaining between them. Germline-derived CDR1 and CDR2 are SGDLS and YYNGEE. The CDR3, as DNA: TGTGCCAGCAGCGCCGGGACGATCACCGGGGAGCTGTTTTTT. It specifies CASSAGTITGELFF.

In this sample, this clonotype turned up many times. The rearrangement joins TRBV2 to TRBJ2-4; tentatively, D is TRBD2 (6 bases). Per the germline V gene, CDR1 is SNHLY and CDR2 is FYNNEI. V was trimmed by 7 bases and J by 7 bases, leaving 8 bases between them. This CDR3 contains 11 residues. CDR3 residues: CASNRGNIQYF. CDR3 DNA sequence: TGTGCCAGCAATCGGGGGAACATTCAGTACTTC. Full variable domain (rest looked up from reference TRBV2 and TRBJ2-4): EPEVTQTPSHQVTQMGQEVILRCVPISNHLYFYWYRQILGQKVEFLVSFYNNEISEKSEIFDDQFSVERPDGSNFTLKIRSTKLEDSAMYFCASNRGNIQYFGAGTRLSVL.

This clonotype was seen only once. This sequence may be a read error, since a much larger clone differs from it by one base. The V and J genes are TRBV3-1 and TRBJ1-4; no reliable D call. Germline lookup yields CDR1 LGHDT and CDR2 YNNKEL (reference sequence). The CDR3 contains 11 residues. V shed 8 bases and J shed 14 bases, with 15 bases lying between them. The CDR3 DNA reads TGTGCCAGCGGTACCGGCGGAAAGCTGTTTTTT. Protein product: CASGTGGKLFF. The variable domain in full, with the rest retrieved from reference TRBV3-1 and TRBJ1-4, is DTAVSQTPKYLVTQMGNDKSIKCEQNLGHDTMYWYKQDSKKFLKIMFSYNNKELIINETVPNRFSPKSPDKAHLNLHINSLELGDSAVYFCASGTGGKLFFGSGTQLSVL.

In the case of this clonotype: A much bigger clone sits one base away, suggesting this may be a read error. The chain uses TRBV7-2 and TRBJ1-1; no reliable D call. The germline CDR1 and CDR2 sequences are SGHTA and FQGNSA. V was clipped by 4 bases and J by 1 base, with 10 bases between them. The CDR3 sequence is 14 residues long. CDR3 sequence reads: CASSSTRGNTEAFF. CDR3 nucleotides: TGTGCCAGCAGCTCTACAAGAGGGAACACTGAAGCTTTCTTT.

The chain uses TRBV3-1 and TRBJ2-5; 10 nucleotides agree with TRBD1. The CDR3 length is 15 residues. Germline-derived CDR1 and CDR2 are LGHDT and YNNKEL (reference sequence). With 4 bases clipped from V and 5 bases from J, the junction kept 7 bases outside the gene matches. Here the CDR3 reads CASSPRGTGVETQYF. The DNA of the CDR3 is TGTGCCAGCAGCCCCCGCGGGACAGGGGTGGAGACCCAGTACTTC.

This clonotype was observed at least ten times. One junction end does not reproduce the germline sequence, and a read error may be involved. The chain is built from TRBV29-1 and TRBJ2-3; perhaps TRBD2 as D (5 bases). Germline V gene lookup returns CDR1 SQVTM and CDR2 ANQGSEA. The CDR3 contains 10 residues. The DNA of the CDR3 is TGTGGCGGGCTCACAGATACGCAGTATTTT. It is translated as CGGLTDTQYF.

The chain combines TRBV4-1 with TRBJ2-4; 10 bases line up with TRBD1. V dropped 3 bases and J dropped 3; count of bases not matched to a gene: 11. This CDR3 contains 18 residues. Germline V gene lookup returns CDR1 MGHRA and CDR2 YSYEKL. The CDR3 nucleotides read TGCGCCAGCAGCCAGGAGACAGGGGGCGCAGAGGTCAAAAACATTCAGTACTTC. This sequence encodes CASSQETGGAEVKNIQYF.

This clonotype occurred a few times. The chain has TRBV19 and TRBJ1-5; 7 positions match TRBD1. Trimming took 4 bases from V and 4 from J; bases not matched to a gene: 4. Germline values: CDR1 LNHDA, CDR2 SQIVND (reference sequence). This CDR3 is built from 14 residues. The CDR3 region has the DNA TGTGCCAGTAGTACGACAGGGACTAATCAGCCCCAGCATTTT. It codes for CASSTTGTNQPQHF.

This clonotype occurred many times. The chain carries TRBV27 and TRBJ2-1; D remains unclear. This CDR3 contains 15 residues. Trimming stripped 3 bases from V and 4 bases from J, with 13 bases between. Looked up from germline, CDR1 is MNHEY and CDR2 is SMNVEV (reference sequence). This chain's CDR3 is CASSFGVGRYNEQFF. The CDR3 nucleotides are TGTGCCAGCAGTTTTGGGGTGGGAAGATACAATGAGCAGTTCTTC.

This rearrangement joins TRBV12-3 or TRBV12-4 to TRBJ2-7; D gene ambiguous. The CDR3 extends over 10 amino acids. V lost 8 bases to trimming and J lost 7 bases, with 9 bases between them. CDR3 nucleotides: TGTGCCAGCGGTGGATCGGAGCAGTACTTC. Its translation: CASGGSEQYF.

This chain uses TRBV14 with TRBJ2-2; D unresolved. With 1 base removed from V and 7 bases from J, the gap between germline ends came to 7 bases. In germline, CDR1 is SGHDN, CDR2 FVKESK. This CDR3 comprises 13 residues. The CDR3 here is CASSQVLDGELFF. Written as DNA, the CDR3 is TGTGCCAGCAGCCAAGTCTTAGACGGGGAGCTGTTTTTT.

Ten or more counts support this clonotype. V is TRBV11-2 and J is TRBJ2-3, with a weak D call TRBD2 (7 bases). This CDR3 spans 16 amino acids. Germline CDR1 is SGHAT and CDR2 is FQNNGV. Trimming took off 0 bases at V and 4 bases at J, with 14 bases between the two ends. Written as DNA, the CDR3 is TGTGCCAGCAGCTTAGATCTAGCGGAGGGGGCAGATACGCAGTATTTT. This translates into CASSLDLAEGADTQYF.

This clonotype turned up a few times. The chain combines TRBV29-1 with TRBJ2-5, with 8 nucleotides matching TRBD2. Unmatched junction bases numbered 15, after V lost 7 bases and J lost 5 bases. The germline V gene has CDR1 SQVTM and CDR2 ANQGSEA. The CDR3 is 15 amino acids. DNA for the CDR3: TGCAGCGCTGACGGTCGACGGGAGGGCCGGGAGACCCAGTACTTC. Residues: CSADGRREGRETQYF.

This clonotype has at least ten counts. The chain is built from TRBV12-3 or TRBV12-4 and TRBJ1-5; possibly TRBD1 for D (5 bases). V was trimmed by 2 bases and J by 7 bases, leaving 9 bases between them. The CDR3 totals 13 residues. The CDR3 reads CASSLWGGQPQHF. CDR3 DNA sequence: TGTGCCAGCAGTTTATGGGGCGGGCAGCCCCAGCATTTT.

This clonotype was observed a few times. The chain recombines TRBV12-3 or TRBV12-4 with TRBJ2-1; tentatively, D is TRBD1 (6 bases). Trimming took off 1 base at V and 9 bases at J, with 10 bases between the two ends. The CDR3 covers 13 residues. The CDR3 coding sequence is TGTGCCAGCAGTTTAGGAGGACAGTTTGAGCAGTTCTTC. Translated, it gives CASSLGGQFEQFF.

There are a few counts of this clonotype. V is TRBV6-7 and J is TRBJ2-7; TRBD2 matches 12 bases. TRBV6-7 is noted as an ORF with a role that remains uncertain. The J segment lost 6 bases and the V segment lost 2 bases, leaving 11 bases of the junction unmatched. The CDR3 runs 17 residues. CDR3 sequence reads: CASSYMSSGRAVVEQYF. For the CDR3, the DNA is TGTGCCAGCAGTTACATGTCTAGCGGGAGGGCCGTCGTCGAGCAGTACTTC.

In this sample, this clonotype turned up a few times. The chain couples TRBV4-1 to TRBJ1-5; D unresolved. There are 13 residues in the CDR3. V was shortened by 1 base and J by 6 bases, with 7 bases between the two germline ends. Germline-derived CDR1 and CDR2 are MGHRA and YSYEKL. The CDR3 protein is CASSQGEGQPQHF. The CDR3 DNA sequence: TGCGCCAGCAGCCAAGGCGAAGGTCAGCCCCAGCATTTT.

This chain links TRBV27 with TRBJ2-7; D gene uncertain. The CDR3 contains 13 residues. Trimming stripped 5 bases from V and 12 bases from J, with 20 bases between. CDR1 and CDR2 from the germline V gene are MNHEY and SMNVEV (reference sequence). CDR3 nucleotide sequence: TGTGCCAGCAGTCCACACCTGGCCTTTCGGCTGTACTTC. Protein product: CASSPHLAFRLYF.

This clonotype was picked up many times. The chain carries TRBV28 and TRBJ1-5; no reliable D call. V lost 4 bases to trimming and J lost 2 bases, with 12 bases between them. Germline CDR1 and CDR2: MDHEN and SYDVKM. The CDR3 is made up of 15 amino acids. This CDR3 reads CASSWTRRGNQPQHF. The DNA for the CDR3 is TGTGCCAGCAGTTGGACTCGCCGGGGCAATCAGCCCCAGCATTTT.

This clonotype has at least ten counts. The V and J genes are TRBV20-1 and TRBJ2-5, with TRBD2 as a possible D gene (5 bases). This CDR3 is 14 amino acids long. Germline CDR1 is DFQATT and CDR2 is SNEGSKA (reference sequence). V dropped 5 bases and J dropped 2 bases, with 15 bases sitting between them. The CDR3 nucleotides read TGCAGTGCTGGGGAGCCCCTGGGGCAAGAGACCCAGTACTTC. Amino acid sequence: CSAGEPLGQETQYF.

The sample holds many counts of this clonotype. V is TRBV15 and J is TRBJ2-3; D remains unclear. In germline, CDR1 is LNHNV, CDR2 YYDKDF (reference sequence). CDR3 size: 13 residues. V was clipped by 0 bases and J by 4 bases, with 5 bases between them. CDR3 protein: CATSRDLSDTQYF. The CDR3 DNA is TGTGCCACCAGCAGAGATTTGTCAGATACGCAGTATTTT.

This clonotype was observed a few times. The chain links TRBV9 to TRBJ2-5, with 7 bases lining up with TRBD1. Trimming took 4 bases from V and 1 from J; bases not matched to a gene: 7. CDR1 is SGDLS, CDR2 YYNGEE, per germline. The CDR3 contains 15 residues. This CDR3 reads CASSKETGPQETQYF. DNA of the CDR3: TGTGCCAGCAGCAAAGAGACAGGGCCCCAAGAGACCCAGTACTTC.

J is TRBJ2-1 and V is TRBV5-1, with 7 bases fitting TRBD2. Germline V gene sequence: CDR1 SGHRS, CDR2 YFSETQ. The junction had 7 bases not matched to a gene; V was cut back by 0 bases and J by 4 bases. CDR3 size: 16 residues. The chain's CDR3 is CASSLVAGVWYNEQFF. The CDR3 region has the DNA TGCGCCAGCAGCTTGGTGGCGGGAGTTTGGTACAATGAGCAGTTCTTC.

The chain joins TRBV19 to TRBJ2-2; D assignment may be TRBD1 or TRBD2 (5 bases each). The CDR3 runs to 15 residues. Trimming pared 9 bases from V and 5 bases from J, leaving 19 bases between. Germline V gene data show CDR1 as LNHDA and CDR2 as SQIVND (reference sequence). The CDR3 reads CASRITGGSTGELFF. For the CDR3, the DNA is TGTGCCAGCAGAATCACAGGAGGAAGTACCGGGGAGCTGTTTTTT.

This clonotype was detected a few times. The chain recombines TRBV3-1 with TRBJ1-4; 8 nucleotides agree with TRBD1. J was trimmed by 8 bases and V by 1 base; bases with no gene match: 12. Per germline, CDR1 LGHDT and CDR2 YNNKEL (reference sequence). The CDR3 runs to 17 residues. CDR3 coding DNA: TGTGCCAGCAGCCAAGGAGGATTGGACAGGGATGGAGAAAAACTGTTTTTT. This codes for CASSQGGLDRDGEKLFF.